Following are 16 T cell receptor beta chains from one sample sequenced in a study of T cell repertoires in cytomegalovirus infection. These TCRs are of unknown antigen specificity. One entry per CDR3 protein, called by TCRdb with MiXCR from the reads. The sample carries around 230,000 distinct CDR3 sequences, less than 50% recorded once. Specimen: CD8+ T cells from cultured PBMCs, collected from culture after CMV antigen stimulation. The receptors shown here come from a human donor in good health (CMV status not recorded). Some clones in this sample may be carry-over from other donors' samples.

The chain joins TRBV29-1 to TRBJ2-5; perhaps TRBD1 as D (6 bases). This CDR3 spans 13 amino acids. Trimming shortened V by 6 bases and J by 0 bases, and 11 bases separated the two germline ends. Germline V lookup: CDR1 SQVTM, CDR2 ANQGSEA. CDR3 region: CSVGQIHQETQYF. Here the CDR3 DNA reads TGCAGCGTCGGACAGATTCACCAAGAGACCCAGTACTTC.

Only a few counts were recorded for this clonotype. V usage is TRBV7-9 and J usage is TRBJ2-3; 10 bases map to TRBD2. Germline CDR1 and CDR2: SEHNR and FQNEAQ (reference sequence). The CDR3 sequence is 19 residues long. V lost 5 bases, J lost 0 bases, and 14 bases stayed unmatched. The CDR3 coding sequence is TGTGCCAGCAGCCACCCCGCTAGGACTAGCGGAGAAAGCACAGATACGCAGTATTTT. It is translated as CASSHPARTSGESTDTQYF. Variable domain in full (rest from reference TRBV7-9 and TRBJ2-3): DTGVSQNPRHKITKRGQNVTFRCDPISEHNRLYWYRQTLGQGPEFLTYFQNEAQLEKSRLLSDRFSAERPKGSFSTLEIQRTEQGDSAMYLCASSHPARTSGESTDTQYFGPGTRLTVL.

The rearrangement uses TRBV4-1 and TRBJ1-1, with 8 bases that match TRBD1. The junction had 2 bases not matched to a gene; V was cut back by 2 bases and J by 3 bases. Germline V CDR1 and CDR2: MGHRA, YSYEKL. The CDR3 loop spans 14 amino acids. CDR3 loop: CASSQRTGYTEAFF. The CDR3 DNA sequence: TGCGCCAGCAGCCAAAGGACAGGGTACACTGAAGCTTTCTTT.

This clonotype has more than one count but fewer than ten. This sequence joins TRBV7-9 and TRBJ2-1; D ambiguous. The germline V gene encodes CDR1 SEHNR and CDR2 FQNEAQ (reference sequence). The length of the CDR3 is 15 residues. Trimming cost V 8 bases and J 0 bases, with 14 bases left between them. The CDR3 nucleotides are TGTGCCAGCTTACATGCGCTAAGCTCCTACAATGAGCAGTTCTTC. It is translated as CASLHALSSYNEQFF.

The chain recombines TRBV7-9 with TRBJ2-1; 8 bases agree with TRBD1. Germline loops: CDR1 SEHNR, CDR2 FQNEAQ (reference sequence). The CDR3 length is 14 residues. V dropped 5 bases and J dropped 6; count of bases not matched to a gene: 6. CDR3 protein: CASSRTGSSNEQFF. CDR3 coding DNA: TGTGCCAGCAGCCGGACAGGGAGTTCCAATGAGCAGTTCTTC.

The sample holds a few counts of this clonotype. The chain joins TRBV7-9 to TRBJ2-2; D possibly uses TRBD1 or TRBD2 (6 bases each). Germline-derived CDR1 and CDR2 are SEHNR and FQNEAQ (reference sequence). V lost 6 bases and J 2 bases, leaving 10 bases between the germline ends. The CDR3 contains 14 residues. The CDR3 sequence is CASRGGQNTGELFF. CDR3 nucleotide sequence: TGTGCCAGCAGGGGGGGACAAAACACCGGGGAGCTGTTTTTT.

This chain connects TRBV6-1 to TRBJ1-2; TRBD1 is a possible D gene (5 bases). This CDR3 is 14 amino acids long. In germline, CDR1 is MNHNS, CDR2 SASEGT. V was clipped by 2 bases and J by 2 bases, with 9 bases between them. This CDR3 is CASSESWDNYGYTF. The CDR3 DNA is TGTGCCAGCAGTGAATCTTGGGACAACTATGGCTACACCTTC.

This clonotype has just a few counts. The chain is built from TRBV11-1 and TRBJ1-2; TRBD1 matches 7 bases. Per germline, CDR1 SGHAT and CDR2 FQDESV (reference sequence). V shed 6 bases, J shed 1 base, and the junction held 5 bases outside the gene matches. This CDR3 is built from 14 residues. The CDR3 DNA reads TGTGCCAGCAGTTCCGGGACAGTTAACTATGGCTACACCTTC. This sequence encodes CASSSGTVNYGYTF.

This clonotype showed up just a few times. The genes are TRBV25-1 and TRBJ1-3; D gene uncertain. This CDR3 is 17 amino acids long. Trimming cost V 1 base and J 2 bases, with 15 bases left between them. The germline V gene has CDR1 MGHDK and CDR2 SYGVNS. CDR3: CASSEWKGSPPGNTIYF. In DNA form, the CDR3 reads TGTGCCAGCAGTGAATGGAAGGGCAGCCCCCCTGGAAACACCATATATTTT.

This clonotype was detected a few times. This chain links TRBV7-6 with TRBJ2-5; D is possibly TRBD2 (5 bases). This CDR3 spans 17 amino acids. Trimming pared 5 bases from V and 5 bases from J, leaving 24 bases between. Germline V gives CDR1 SGHVS, CDR2 FNYEAQ. The CDR3 DNA reads TGTGCCAGCAGCCCCACCGGGGTCCTATCACCGGTCGAGACCCAGTACTTC. Its protein product is CASSPTGVLSPVETQYF.

This rearrangement joins TRBV29-1 to TRBJ2-7, with TRBD1 matching 10 bases. This CDR3 spans 16 amino acids. Germline values: CDR1 SQVTM, CDR2 ANQGSEA. Trimming took 3 bases from V and 5 from J; bases not matched to a gene: 13. The CDR3 reads CSVDSTGQGGIHEQYF. The CDR3 bases are TGCAGCGTTGACTCAACAGGACAGGGGGGAATCCACGAGCAGTACTTC.

This clonotype was counted once. The chain recombines TRBV12-3 or TRBV12-4 with TRBJ2-1; 14 bases map to TRBD2. The CDR3 extends over 15 amino acids. V trimming: 8 bases; J trimming: 8 bases; junction bases outside the gene matches: 8. The CDR3 DNA sequence: TGTGCCAGCGGACTAGCGGGAGGTGCTGGGCATGAGCAGTTCTTC. It is translated as CASGLAGGAGHEQFF.

The CDR3 reads CASSLEGWESGNTIYF. The CDR3 nucleotides read TGTGCCAGCAGTCTCGAAGGCTGGGAATCTGGAAACACCATATATTTT. The chain has TRBV12-3 or TRBV12-4 and TRBJ1-3; D not resolved. Deletions cut 5 bases from V and 1 base from J, with 15 bases between. The CDR3 covers 16 residues.

The rearrangement uses TRBV27 and TRBJ1-5; 8 positions agree with TRBD1. The CDR3 runs to 18 residues. CDR1 MNHEY and CDR2 SMNVEV come from the germline V gene (reference sequence). The trim removed 3 bases at V and 2 bases at J, leaving 12 bases unmatched. The CDR3 nucleotides are TGTGCCAGCAGTTTTATTTGGACAGGGAGGGTCGGCAATCAGCCCCAGCATTTT. It is translated as CASSFIWTGRVGNQPQHF.

This sequence joins TRBV7-6 and TRBJ2-3; D gene ambiguous. Germline CDR1 reads SGHVS; CDR2 reads FNYEAQ. Trimming shortened V by 5 bases and J by 2 bases, and 14 bases separated the two germline ends. The CDR3 has 15 amino acids. The CDR3, as DNA: TGTGCCAGCAGCGCTTTGGGATCGACCACAGATACGCAGTATTTT. Amino acid sequence: CASSALGSTTDTQYF. The whole variable domain, filled in from reference TRBV7-6 and TRBJ2-3, reads GAGVSQSPRYKVTKRGQDVALRCDPISGHVSLYWYRQALGQGPEFLTYFNYEAQQDKSGLPNDRFSAERPEGSISTLTIQRTEQRDSAMYRCASSALGSTTDTQYFGPGTRLTVL.

The chain recombines TRBV20-1 with TRBJ2-7; D uncertain. Germline values: CDR1 DFQATT, CDR2 SNEGSKA (reference sequence). V was shortened by 2 bases and J by 5 bases, with 13 bases between the two germline ends. The CDR3 has 13 residues. CDR3 sequence reads: CSARHSEGHEQYF. Here the CDR3 DNA reads TGCAGTGCTAGACACAGTGAAGGGCACGAGCAGTACTTC.